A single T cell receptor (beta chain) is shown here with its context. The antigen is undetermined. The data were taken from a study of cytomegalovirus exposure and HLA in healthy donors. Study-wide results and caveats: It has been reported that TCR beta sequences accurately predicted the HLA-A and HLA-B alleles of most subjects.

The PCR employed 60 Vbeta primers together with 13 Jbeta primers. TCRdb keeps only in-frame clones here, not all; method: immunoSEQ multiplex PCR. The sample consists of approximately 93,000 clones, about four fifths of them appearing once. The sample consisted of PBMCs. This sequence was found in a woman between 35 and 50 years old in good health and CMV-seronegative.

The CDR3 loop is CASSETVSNQPQHF. CDR3 DNA: TGTGCCAGCAGTGAGACAGTTAGCAATCAGCCCCAGCATTTT. The rearrangement joins TRBV6-5 to TRBJ1-5; tentative D call: TRBD1 (5 bases). The CDR3 consists of 14 residues. Per germline, CDR1 MNHEY and CDR2 SVGAGI. V lost 5 bases and J 0 bases, leaving 8 bases between the germline ends.